This entry lists 19 T cell receptor beta chains sequenced from one sample in a study of cytomegalovirus exposure and HLA in healthy donors (dated by TCRdb to 2016 to 2017). Preparation of the library involved the immunoSEQ multiplex PCR assay. A mixture of 60 forward primers for TCR Vbeta segments and 13 reverse primers for TCR Jbeta segments was used in the multiplex PCR. Not all clones reach the TCRdb copy of this immuneACCESS table, which keeps in-frame sequences only. Checked studies attribute under half of the gap to unresolved V genes and leave the rest unexplained. The sample contains 100,000 to 150,000 clones, over 70% of them found a single time. The ten largest make up approximately 4% of the sample. The specimen sequenced was PBMCs. The receptors stem from a man younger than 35 in good health and CMV-seropositive.

The rearrangement joins TRBV4-3 to TRBJ1-1; possible D gene TRBD1, 5 bases. Deletions cut 0 bases from V and 5 bases from J, with 28 bases between. The CDR3 consists of 20 residues. CDR1 and CDR2 (germline): LGHNA, YSLEER. The CDR3 here is CASSQDPYQGVLFYRTEAFF. The CDR3 nucleotides read TGCGCCAGCAGCCAAGATCCATATCAGGGTGTGCTGTTTTATCGGACTGAAGCTTTCTTT.

This chain uses TRBV30 with TRBJ1-1; D gene unclear. V lost 0 bases and J lost 0, with 17 bases in between. The CDR3 is 17 residues long. Germline V lookup: CDR1 GTSNPN, CDR2 SVGIG (reference sequence). The CDR3 loop reads CAWSVVLFGRMNTEAFF. DNA of the CDR3: TGTGCCTGGAGTGTAGTGCTCTTCGGGAGGATGAACACTGAAGCTTTCTTT.

The count of this clone is one. This chain uses TRBV4-2 with TRBJ2-7, with D possibly TRBD2 on 6 matching bases. Germline V gene sequence: CDR1 LGHNA, CDR2 YNFKEQ. V gave up 1 base and J gave up 7 bases, with 17 bases separating them. The CDR3 consists of 15 residues. The CDR3 reads CASSQAHGAGGEQYF. The CDR3 DNA reads TGTGCCAGCAGCCAAGCACACGGGGCCGGGGGAGAGCAGTACTTC.

The gene calls are TRBV6-1 and TRBJ1-2; the D gene is possibly TRBD1 (5 bases). This CDR3 is built from 13 residues. CDR1 MNHNS and CDR2 SASEGT come from the germline V gene. Trimming removed 5 bases at V and 4 bases at J, with 11 bases between. The CDR3 nucleotides are TGTGCCAGCAGTCGACAGTCCCTCTATGGCTACACCTTC. It specifies CASSRQSLYGYTF.

V and J are TRBV5-4 and TRBJ2-7; TRBD1 is a possible D gene (6 bases). Per germline, CDR1 SGHNT and CDR2 YYREEE (reference sequence). This CDR3 region has 14 residues. The V gene lost 0 bases and the J gene lost 4 bases, with 11 bases spanning the gap. DNA of the CDR3: TGTGCCAGCAGCTTGGTGGACAGCGTATACGAGCAGTACTTC. This encodes CASSLVDSVYEQYF.

The chain employs TRBV10-3 and TRBJ1-1, with TRBD1 matching over 7 bases. Germline V gene data show CDR1 as ENHRY and CDR2 as SYGVKD. With V trimmed by 5 bases and J by 1 base, 4 bases remained unmatched. The CDR3 spans 14 residues. The CDR3 sequence is CAISYRGGNTEAFF. The CDR3 DNA follows: TGTGCCATCAGTTACAGGGGAGGGAACACTGAAGCTTTCTTT.

This chain uses TRBV30 with TRBJ2-5, with D unresolved. Trimming shortened V by 3 bases and J by 0 bases, and 14 bases separated the two germline ends. The CDR3 has 15 amino acids. Germline V gene data show CDR1 as GTSNPN and CDR2 as SVGIG (reference sequence). The CDR3, as DNA: TGTGCCTGGAGCCCACTACAAACGTACCAAGAGACCCAGTACTTC. This sequence encodes CAWSPLQTYQETQYF. The complete variable domain, with remaining parts taken from reference TRBV30 and TRBJ2-5, reads SQTIHQWPATLVQPVGSPLSLECTVEGTSNPNLYWYRQAAGRGLQLLFYSVGIGQISSEVPQNLSASRPQDRQFILSSKKLLLSDSGFYLCAWSPLQTYQETQYFGPGTRLLVL.

V usage is TRBV5-1 and J usage is TRBJ2-7; the match to TRBD2 covers 10 bases. The germline V gene encodes CDR1 SGHRS and CDR2 YFSETQ. V lost 3 bases and J lost 5; bases outside the gene matches: 8. The CDR3 is made up of 15 amino acids. As DNA, the CDR3 is TGCGCCAGCAGCTCCGAAGGGACTAGCGTCCACGAGCAGTACTTC. Amino acid sequence: CASSSEGTSVHEQYF.

This CDR3 reads CASSFGTSGSQETQYF. The CDR3 DNA reads TGCGCCAGCAGCTTCGGGACTAGCGGGAGCCAAGAGACCCAGTACTTC. The rearrangement links TRBV5-1 to TRBJ2-5; 14 bases align to TRBD2. J gave up 1 base and V 2 bases, and 1 base lay outside the gene matches. CDR3 length equals 16 residues. CDR1 and CDR2 (germline): SGHRS, YFSETQ.

V gene TRBV9 combines with J gene TRBJ2-3, with 15 bases aligning to TRBD2. The CDR3 spans 20 residues. Germline lookup yields CDR1 SGDLS and CDR2 YYNGEE. Trimming cost V 0 bases and J 4 bases; bases outside gene matches: 12. The CDR3, as DNA: TGTGCCAGCAGCGTAGCCCCCCCGGGACTAGCGGGAGGTCGGTCAGATACGCAGTATTTT. Translation: CASSVAPPGLAGGRSDTQYF.

The gene calls are TRBV2 and TRBJ2-5; 14 positions match TRBD2. Germline trimming cut 3 bases from V and 2 bases from J; bases unmatched to any gene: 5. The V gene's germline CDR1 is SNHLY and CDR2 FYNNEI. The CDR3 is 17 amino acids. The CDR3 sequence: CASSDGLAGGWQETQYF. The CDR3 coding sequence is TGTGCCAGCAGTGATGGACTAGCGGGGGGTTGGCAAGAGACCCAGTACTTC.

J is TRBJ1-5 and V is TRBV4-1, with a tentative D call TRBD1 (5 bases). The CDR3 covers 16 residues. Germline V gene sequence: CDR1 MGHRA, CDR2 YSYEKL. Trimming left V 0 bases short and J 5 bases short, with 14 bases between. The chain's CDR3 is CASSQEGGAGHQPQHF. The CDR3 DNA is TGCGCCAGCAGCCAAGAGGGCGGGGCAGGGCATCAGCCCCAGCATTTT.

This chain connects TRBV6-1 to TRBJ2-5, with a tentative D call TRBD1 (5 bases). This CDR3 spans 15 amino acids. V shed 2 bases and J shed 5 bases, with 15 bases lying between them. CDR1 MNHNS and CDR2 SASEGT come from the germline V gene. This CDR3 reads CASSEFLRDGETQYF. In nucleotides, the CDR3 is TGTGCCAGCAGTGAATTTCTCAGGGATGGGGAGACCCAGTACTTC.

The chain is built from TRBV5-1 and TRBJ1-3, with a possible D match to TRBD1 (5 bases). This CDR3 region has 16 residues. Germline-derived CDR1 and CDR2 are SGHRS and YFSETQ. Trimming cost V 0 bases and J 0 bases, with 10 bases left between them. Here the CDR3 reads CASSLAGQGSGNTIYF. CDR3 nucleotide sequence: TGCGCCAGCAGCTTGGCCGGCCAGGGCTCTGGAAACACCATATATTTT.

Comment on this clone: Sequence at one end of the junction differs from germline and may be a read error. In DNA form, the CDR3 reads TGTTCCAGCAGCTCTAACAGGGGACTTTCTTTTTCTTCAAAGTACTTC. Translating gives CSSSSNRGLSFSSKYF. The V gene is TRBV7-9, the J gene TRBJ2-7, with TRBD1 as a possible D gene (7 bases). CDR3 size: 16 residues. Germline V gene lookup returns CDR1 SEHNR and CDR2 FQNEAQ (reference sequence).

This clone appeared once. CDR3 sequence: CASRQGEQPQHF. The CDR3 nucleotides read TGTGCCAGCAGACAGGGGGAACAGCCCCAGCATTTT. The chain joins TRBV6-5 to TRBJ1-5; 8 nucleotides align to TRBD1. Unmatched junction bases numbered 2, after V lost 6 bases and J lost 7 bases. From germline, CDR1 is MNHEY and CDR2 SVGAGI. The CDR3 has 12 amino acids.

This sequence joins TRBV7-8 and TRBJ2-1; 11 bases match TRBD2. The CDR3 is 17 residues long. Germline values: CDR1 SGHVS, CDR2 FQNEAQ. V trimming: 7 bases; J trimming: 4 bases; junction bases outside the gene matches: 12. CDR3 protein: CASIKTAGLAVYNEQFF. The CDR3 DNA reads as TGTGCCAGCATCAAGACCGCGGGACTAGCGGTTTACAATGAGCAGTTCTTC. The entire variable domain, with the rest obtained from reference TRBV7-8 and TRBJ2-1, is as follows: GAGVSQSPRYKVAKRGQDVALRCDPISGHVSLFWYQQALGQGPEFLTYFQNEAQLDKSGLPSDRFFAERPEGSVSTLKIQRTQQEDSAVYLCASIKTAGLAVYNEQFFGPGTRLTVL.

This chain links TRBV7-8 with TRBJ2-7; 7 nucleotides match TRBD2. V trimming: 7 bases; J trimming: 6 bases; junction bases outside the gene matches: 12. CDR1 and CDR2 from the germline V gene are SGHVS and FQNEAQ. CDR3 length: 14 residues. CDR3 region: CASTNREVLGEQYF. The CDR3 nucleotides read TGTGCCAGCACTAACCGGGAGGTTCTGGGCGAGCAGTACTTC.

This clone was detected many times. The rearrangement joins TRBV6-1 to TRBJ2-3; 9 nucleotides align to TRBD1. The trim removed 1 base at V and 4 bases at J, leaving 0 bases unmatched. Germline assignment: CDR1 MNHNS and CDR2 SASEGT. This CDR3 is 14 amino acids long. The CDR3 loop is CASSEGQGADTQYF. In DNA form, the CDR3 reads TGTGCCAGCAGTGAAGGACAGGGGGCAGATACGCAGTATTTT.